The table lists the clone carrying this TCR beta chain with a few counts. Its specificity is not known. This specimen comes from a study of beta chain features in type 1 diabetes. V lost 3 bases to trimming and J lost 5 bases, with 14 bases between them. The CDR3 totals 15 residues. Germline V CDR1 and CDR2: KGHSH, LQKENI. Naive, central memory, regulatory and stem cell-like memory cells within the CD4+ compartment were sorted using CD45RO/CCR7/CD25/CD127/CD95/CD27. Study observations and caveats: In all four CD4+ subsets, TCRB CDR3 length was significantly, moderately reduced in type 1 diabetes. Over-representation of high TCR-expressing cells was a possible consequence of cDNA sequencing.

Sequencing targeted expressed TCRB transcripts, as all isolated RNA had been reverse transcribed. Repertoires were generated with immunoSEQ multiplex PCR, while TCRdb's copy carries only in-frame clones and drops some. The data contain some 150,000 clones, 9% of them seen just once; the ten biggest clones take up 0.7%. The specimen sequenced was central memory CD4+ T cells from blood. This receptor was taken from a woman aged 30 to 39 with type 1 diabetes. The genes are TRBV18 and TRBJ1-5; the D gene is possibly TRBD1 (6 bases). The CDR3 region has the DNA TGTGCCAGCTCACCGAACGGGGGGGCCGATCAGCCCCAGCATTTT. This codes for CASSPNGGADQPQHF.